The T cell receptor (beta chain) under discussion was sequenced for a study of OX40 agonist ivuxolimab in advanced cancers. Using immunoSEQ multiplex PCR, the repertoire was profiled, and TCRdb retains in-frame clones only, with some absent. Among roughly 80,000 clones, about 89% were seen once, and the ten largest hold just over 0.75%. General observations from the study: Part of the nonresponder group also had normalized T-cell clonal expansion that was low. Both blood CD4+ and CD8+ T cells showed clonal growth by week 6 at 0.1 to 3.0 mg/kg.

Turning to this clone: Its antigen is unidentified.

The germline CDR1 and CDR2 sequences are SGHDT and YYEEEE. The CDR3 spans 15 residues. V shed 2 bases and J 3 bases; nucleotides not matched to a gene: 4. This material consisted of CD4+ or CD8+ T cells sorted from blood, taken in a trial of the OX40 agonist ivuxolimab. The origin of this receptor is an adult with an advanced solid tumor such as melanoma, head and neck, liver or kidney cancer. V and J are TRBV5-6 and TRBJ2-2; 7 bases match TRBD1. The CDR3 region has the DNA TGTGCCAGCAGCTTTGACAGGGTGGACACCGGGGAGCTGTTTTTT. Translated: CASSFDRVDTGELFF.